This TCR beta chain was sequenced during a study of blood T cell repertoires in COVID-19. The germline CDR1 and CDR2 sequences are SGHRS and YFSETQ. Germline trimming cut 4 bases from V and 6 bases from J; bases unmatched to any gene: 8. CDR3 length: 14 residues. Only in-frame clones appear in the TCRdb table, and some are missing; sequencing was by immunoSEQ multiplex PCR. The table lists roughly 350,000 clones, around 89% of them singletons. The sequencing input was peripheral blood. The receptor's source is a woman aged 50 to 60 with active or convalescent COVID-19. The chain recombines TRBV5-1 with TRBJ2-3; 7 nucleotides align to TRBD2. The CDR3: CASSMEQGGDTQYF. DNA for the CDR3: TGCGCCAGCAGCATGGAGCAGGGAGGGGATACGCAGTATTTT.